This is a list of T cell receptor beta chains from one sample in a study of CD8+ T cells in alopecia areata. Using immunoSEQ multiplex PCR, the repertoire was profiled, and TCRdb retains in-frame clones only, with some absent. The sample lists about 190,000 clones, roughly three fifths occurring once. Sequenced material: CD4+ T cells sorted from blood, taken at week 4, from a patient treated with tofacitinib. All receptors come from a human donor with alopecia areata. CDR3s include the opening cysteine and the closing phenylalanine or tryptophan. D genes are given only for firm matches. Clone sizes are given selectively: once, few, many, or a class where the clone is expanded.

NA TRBJ1-2 TRBD1 TRBV29-1 CSVDQGASGYTF
once TRBJ2-3 TRBD2 TRBV30 CAWSARASGGTDTQYF
NA TRBJ2-2 NA TRBV2 CASSGSRGPVTGELFF
NA TRBJ2-1 NA TRBV7-3 CASSLTPTGRNEQFF
NA TRBJ2-3 NA TRBV30 CASISGDPDTQYF
NA TRBJ2-1 NA TRBV4-1 CASSQDGSSYNEQFF
NA TRBJ1-5 NA TRBV5-6 CASSRTGGNQPQHF
NA TRBJ1-1 NA TRBV7-2 CASTLQNREAFF
NA TRBJ2-7 TRBD2 TRBV2 CASRYAGGTNGEQYF
NA TRBJ2-5 NA TRBV7-9 CASSLSETQYF
few TRBJ1-2 NA TRBV30 CAWRINRNGYTF
few TRBJ2-1 NA TRBV28 CASSLSVSSHEQFF
NA TRBJ2-5 NA TRBV12-5 CASGLGGREGTQYF
NA TRBJ2-6 NA TRBV15 CATSRDLLGQGTGANVLTF
NA TRBJ2-2 NA TRBV7-2 CASSLASFASATGELFF
NA TRBJ2-5 NA TRBV4-1 CASRYAGWQETQYF
NA TRBJ1-2 NA TRBV30 CAWSVPGDILYGYTF
NA TRBJ2-4 TRBD2 TRBV18 CASSPPVLAGVRNIQYF
NA TRBJ2-5 NA TRBV29-1 CSVEEPRETQYF
NA TRBJ2-3 NA TRBV7-2 CASSLLEGDTQYF
NA TRBJ2-1 NA TRBV5-1 CASSLQSSGYNEQFF
NA TRBJ2-1 NA TRBV29-1 CSVGRGTYNEQFF
NA TRBJ2-7 TRBD2 TRBV19 CASSIEETSADEQYF
NA TRBJ2-7 NA TRBV28 CASRSAAYEQYF
NA TRBJ1-2 TRBD1 TRBV7-6 CASSLRQGVGYTF
once TRBJ2-3 NA TRBV13 CASSLQDTQYF
NA TRBJ2-7 NA TRBV27 CASSFQGNYEQYF